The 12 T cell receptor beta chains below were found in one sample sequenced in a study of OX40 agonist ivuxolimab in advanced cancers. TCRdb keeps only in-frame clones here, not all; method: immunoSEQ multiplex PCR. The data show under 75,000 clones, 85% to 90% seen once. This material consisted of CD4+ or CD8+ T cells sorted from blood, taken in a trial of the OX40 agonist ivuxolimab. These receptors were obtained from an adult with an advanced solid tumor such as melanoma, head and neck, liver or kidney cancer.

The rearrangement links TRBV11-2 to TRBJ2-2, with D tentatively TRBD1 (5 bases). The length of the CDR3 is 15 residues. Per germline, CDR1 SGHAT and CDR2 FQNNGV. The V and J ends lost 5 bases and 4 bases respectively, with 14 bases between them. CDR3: CASSAGQGSTGELFF. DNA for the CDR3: TGTGCCAGCAGCGCCGGTCAGGGTAGCACCGGGGAGCTGTTTTTT.

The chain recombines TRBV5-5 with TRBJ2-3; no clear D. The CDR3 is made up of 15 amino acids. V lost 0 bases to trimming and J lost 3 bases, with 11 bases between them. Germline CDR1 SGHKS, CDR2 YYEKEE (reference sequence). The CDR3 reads CASSLDGGITDTQYF. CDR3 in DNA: TGTGCCAGCAGCTTGGACGGCGGTATAACAGATACGCAGTATTTT.

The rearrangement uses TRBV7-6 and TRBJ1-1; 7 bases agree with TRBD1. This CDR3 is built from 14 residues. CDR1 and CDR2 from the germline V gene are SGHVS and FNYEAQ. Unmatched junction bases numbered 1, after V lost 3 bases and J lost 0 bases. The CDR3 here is CASSLGQMNTEAFF. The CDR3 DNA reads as TGTGCCAGCAGCTTGGGACAGATGAACACTGAAGCTTTCTTT.

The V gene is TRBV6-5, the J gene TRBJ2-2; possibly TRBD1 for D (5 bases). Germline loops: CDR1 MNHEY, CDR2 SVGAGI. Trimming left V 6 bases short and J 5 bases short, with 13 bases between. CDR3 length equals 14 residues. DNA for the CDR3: TGTGCCAGCAGGGACACGGCCCGGACCGGGGAGCTGTTTTTT. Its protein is CASRDTARTGELFF.

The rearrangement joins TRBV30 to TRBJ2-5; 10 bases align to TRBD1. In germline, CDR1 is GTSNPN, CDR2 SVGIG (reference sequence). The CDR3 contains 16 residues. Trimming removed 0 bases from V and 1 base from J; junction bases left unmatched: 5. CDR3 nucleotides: TGTGCCTGGAGTGTAGGTGGGACAGGGGTCCAAGAGACCCAGTACTTC. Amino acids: CAWSVGGTGVQETQYF.

The CDR3 reads CAWSAPVGPGEKLFF. DNA of the CDR3: TGTGCCTGGAGTGCACCGGTTGGGCCCGGGGAAAAACTGTTTTTT. V and J are TRBV30 and TRBJ1-4, with D hard to call. The CDR3 contains 15 residues. Deletions cut 1 base from V and 8 bases from J, with 17 bases between. Germline V lookup: CDR1 GTSNPN, CDR2 SVGIG (reference sequence).

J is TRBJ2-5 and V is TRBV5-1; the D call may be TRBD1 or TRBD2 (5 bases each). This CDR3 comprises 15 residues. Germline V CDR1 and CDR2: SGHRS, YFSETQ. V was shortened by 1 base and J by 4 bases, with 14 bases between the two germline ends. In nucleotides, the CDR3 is TGCGCCAGCAGCTTGTCCCAGGGACGAGGAGAGACCCAGTACTTC. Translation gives CASSLSQGRGETQYF.

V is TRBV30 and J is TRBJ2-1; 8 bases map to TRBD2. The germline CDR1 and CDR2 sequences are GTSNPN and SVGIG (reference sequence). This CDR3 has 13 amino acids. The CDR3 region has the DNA TGTGGCGCGGGAGGCGACTCCTACAATGAGCAGTTCTTC. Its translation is CGAGGDSYNEQFF.

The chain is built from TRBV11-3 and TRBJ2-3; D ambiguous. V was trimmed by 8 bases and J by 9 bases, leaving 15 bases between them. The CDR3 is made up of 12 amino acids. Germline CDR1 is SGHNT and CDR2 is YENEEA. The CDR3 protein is CASEFGASTQYF. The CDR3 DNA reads TGTGCCAGCGAATTTGGAGCATCAACGCAGTATTTT.

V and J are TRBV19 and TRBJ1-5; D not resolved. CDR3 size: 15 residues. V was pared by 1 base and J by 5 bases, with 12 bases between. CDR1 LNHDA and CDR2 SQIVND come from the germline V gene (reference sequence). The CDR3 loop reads CASSIGRVRHQPQHF. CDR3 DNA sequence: TGTGCCAGTAGTATAGGGAGGGTTAGGCATCAGCCCCAGCATTTT.

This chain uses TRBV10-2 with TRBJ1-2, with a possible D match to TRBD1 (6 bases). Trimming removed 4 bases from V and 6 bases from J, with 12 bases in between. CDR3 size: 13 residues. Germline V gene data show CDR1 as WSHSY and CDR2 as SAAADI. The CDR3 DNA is TGCGCCAGCAGTGGCACAGGGAGGAATGGCTACACCTTC. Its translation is CASSGTGRNGYTF.

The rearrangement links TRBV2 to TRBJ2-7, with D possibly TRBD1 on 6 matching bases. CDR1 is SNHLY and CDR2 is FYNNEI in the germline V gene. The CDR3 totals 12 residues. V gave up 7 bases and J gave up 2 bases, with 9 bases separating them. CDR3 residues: CASTDRAYEQYF. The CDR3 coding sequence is TGTGCCAGCACGGACAGAGCCTACGAGCAGTACTTC.